A single T cell receptor (beta chain) is shown here with its context. The authors' processing: Estimates of nucleated cell counts were drawn from the amplification of reference gene primers. The data were produced by immunoSEQ multiplex PCR, yet TCRdb's version contains in-frame clones alone and is incomplete. That table supplies the V and J calls and clone size; D and trimming were determined from the DNA. Of roughly 130,000 clones in the sample, about 80% were seen once. The source of the sample is a study of blood T cell repertoires in COVID-19. Study-wide context: COVID-19 samples from acute and convalescent phases originated in the United States, Italy and Spain. The cDNA or gDNA used as material had been derived from T cells, B-cell-depleted T cells, or PBMCs.

Germline-derived CDR1 and CDR2 are MNHEY and SVGAGI. The CDR3 has 15 residues. Trimming removed 9 bases from V and 1 base from J; junction bases left unmatched: 6. The TCR was taken from a woman aged 45-65 years with acute or convalescent COVID-19. The chain links TRBV6-5 to TRBJ1-6; 7 bases match TRBD1. Sequenced input: peripheral blood. CDR3: CASRGGASYNSPLHF. CDR3 bases: TGTGCCAGTCGAGGGGGCGCGTCCTATAATTCACCCCTCCACTTT.